The present TCR beta chain was sequenced within a study of graft-versus-host responses after intestinal transplantation. Study context: The recipients all started with anti-thymocyte globulin induction and then took tacrolimus and steroids for 3 to 4 years.

V was clipped by 8 bases and J by 4 bases, with 17 bases between them. The CDR3 consists of 14 residues. Germline-derived CDR1 and CDR2 are MNHEY and SVGAGI. Sequencing was performed with immunoSEQ multiplex PCR; in TCRdb, only in-frame clones are kept and a portion is missing. The repertoire has some 90,000 clones, around 83% of them found once; the top ten carry more than 0.8%. General study findings and limits: Marrow from the recipient contained GvH clones, some of which had appeared first in ileum or blood.

As concerns this clone: Its cognate antigen is unknown.

The source of this sequence is a human donor who received an intestinal transplant. The J gene is TRBJ1-2, the V gene TRBV6-5; possible D gene TRBD1, 6 bases. The starting material was unstimulated CD4+ T cells sorted from spleen or lymph node cells, obtained before intestinal transplant. CDR3: CASRRAGASYGYTF. In DNA, the CDR3 is TGTGCCAGCCGCCGGGCAGGGGCCTCCTATGGCTACACCTTC.